This entry lists 27 T cell receptor beta chains sequenced from one sample in a study of T cells in Graves' hyperthyroidism and ophthalmopathy. The investigators amplified TCR beta CDR3 regions from RNA transcripts. Initially, a first-round RT-PCR of the TCR CDR3 employed the HTBI primer set. Each CDR3 protein is one row after TCRdb ran MiXCR on the multiplex PCR reads. The sample carries under 750,000 distinct CDR3 sequences, approximately 18% recorded once. The sequencing sample was made of blood. The origin of the receptors is a woman in her fifties or sixties with Graves' hyperthyroidism that later progressed to Graves' ophthalmopathy.

The CDR3 protein is CSVEKGWQVPYGYTF. The CDR3 bases are TGCAGCGTTGAAAAGGGTTGGCAGGTACCTTATGGCTACACCTTC. V and J are TRBV29-1 and TRBJ1-2, with D hard to call. CDR1 is SQVTM and CDR2 is ANQGSEA in the germline V gene. The CDR3 spans 15 residues. V was shortened by 2 bases and J by 5 bases, with 18 bases between the two germline ends.

This clonotype appeared many times. V usage is TRBV10-1 and J usage is TRBJ1-6; D is unresolved. Trimming left V 2 bases short and J 7 bases short, with 15 bases between. Looked up from germline, CDR1 is WNHNN and CDR2 is SYGVQD (reference sequence). The CDR3 extends over 16 amino acids. The CDR3 DNA follows: TGCGCCAGCAGTGAGCAGCTAGGAACCGGGAATTCACCCCTCCACTTT. Translating gives CASSEQLGTGNSPLHF.

This clonotype was counted ten times or more. The V gene is TRBV20-1, the J gene TRBJ2-2; TRBD2 matches 7 bases. The CDR3 has 16 amino acids. V was pared by 0 bases and J by 4 bases, with 8 bases of the junction left unmatched. The germline CDR1 and CDR2 sequences are DFQATT and SNEGSKA (reference sequence). The CDR3 DNA sequence: TGCAGTGCTAGAGATATGCGAGCGGGGCGCACCGGGGAGCTGTTTTTT. This translates into CSARDMRAGRTGELFF.

This clonotype has just a few counts. The chain employs TRBV7-2 and TRBJ2-2; no definite D call. V was cut by 3 bases and J by 8 bases, with 13 bases left in between. The CDR3 length is 14 residues. Germline assignment: CDR1 SGHTA and CDR2 FQGNSA. For the CDR3, the DNA is TGTGCCAGCAGCTTTGGGCCACTACGAGGGGAGCTGTTTTTT. Encoded protein: CASSFGPLRGELFF.

The CDR3 DNA sequence: TGTGCCAGCAGCACGCGGGGGAGCACAGATACGCAGTATTTT. Amino acids: CASSTRGSTDTQYF. The chain combines TRBV9 with TRBJ2-3, with 7 bases that match TRBD2. The germline CDR1 and CDR2 sequences are SGDLS and YYNGEE. The trim removed 4 bases at V and 0 bases at J, leaving 2 bases unmatched. The CDR3 is 14 amino acids.

The chain recombines TRBV3-1 with TRBJ2-4; 10 nucleotides line up with TRBD2. V lost 1 base, J lost 9 bases, and 15 bases stayed unmatched. This CDR3 contains 18 residues. In germline, CDR1 is LGHDT, CDR2 YNNKEL (reference sequence). The CDR3 DNA sequence: TGTGCCAGCAGCCAAGGACCCGGGGTAGCGGGGGGTCAGGGCATTCAGTACTTC. Its protein is CASSQGPGVAGGQGIQYF.

The chain combines TRBV29-1 with TRBJ2-2, with D perhaps matching TRBD2 (7 bases). V lost 4 bases and J 6 bases, leaving 18 bases between the germline ends. CDR1 SQVTM and CDR2 ANQGSEA come from the germline V gene. The CDR3 is made up of 15 amino acids. The CDR3 DNA reads as TGCAGCGTTGGCGGGGAGGGGGGCCGCTCCGGGGAGCTGTTTTTT. Its protein product is CSVGGEGGRSGELFF.

This clonotype showed up many times. The CDR3: CASSLATAETVAFF. The CDR3 nucleotides read TGTGCCAGCAGCCTGGCTACAGCCGAAACGGTGGCTTTCTTT. V gene TRBV3-1 combines with J gene TRBJ1-1; D remains ambiguous. V lost 4 bases and J lost 11, with 20 bases in between. The CDR3 loop spans 14 amino acids. Germline V gene lookup returns CDR1 LGHDT and CDR2 YNNKEL (reference sequence).

The table lists this clonotype with many counts. J is TRBJ1-1 and V is TRBV12-3 or TRBV12-4, with D tentatively TRBD1 (5 bases). V was trimmed by 8 bases and J by 6 bases, leaving 16 bases between them. CDR3 length: 13 residues. CDR3 loop: CASWAGRRAEAFF. The CDR3 DNA reads TGTGCCAGCTGGGCAGGGCGAAGAGCTGAAGCTTTCTTT.

At least ten counts were recorded for this clonotype. This chain uses TRBV11-3 with TRBJ1-1, with a tentative D call TRBD1 (5 bases). V lost 1 base and J 0 bases, leaving 9 bases between the germline ends. Germline V gene sequence: CDR1 SGHNT, CDR2 YENEEA. The CDR3 consists of 15 residues. The CDR3 coding sequence is TGTGCCAGCAGCTTAGGATGGGGGATGAACACTGAAGCTTTCTTT. Protein: CASSLGWGMNTEAFF.

This clonotype was found a few times. The chain recombines TRBV5-5 with TRBJ2-3; 7 bases line up with TRBD2. From germline, CDR1 is SGHKS and CDR2 YYEKEE (reference sequence). The CDR3 has 15 residues. The trim removed 6 bases at V and 3 bases at J, leaving 10 bases unmatched. The CDR3 DNA follows: TGTGCCAGCATTTGGGAGGGGTTGGGGACAGATACGCAGTATTTT. This translates into CASIWEGLGTDTQYF.

The chain carries TRBV20-1 and TRBJ2-1; no reliable D call. Per the germline V gene, CDR1 is DFQATT and CDR2 is SNEGSKA (reference sequence). The CDR3 length is 10 residues. V was clipped by 3 bases and J by 9 bases, with 6 bases between them. CDR3 bases: TGCAGTGCTAGGTCACGTGAGCAGTTCTTC. Amino acid sequence: CSARSREQFF.

The chain joins TRBV5-6 to TRBJ1-6, with a possible D match to TRBD1 (6 bases). The CDR3 extends over 15 amino acids. The V gene's germline CDR1 is SGHDT and CDR2 YYEEEE. Deletions cut 0 bases from V and 5 bases from J, with 9 bases between. The CDR3 reads CASSLGGDNNSPLHF. The CDR3 region has the DNA TGTGCCAGCAGCTTGGGAGGGGACAATAATTCACCCCTCCACTTT.

This clonotype was picked up many times. The J gene is TRBJ2-7, the V gene TRBV20-1; 12 nucleotides match TRBD2. The CDR3 contains 15 residues. The germline CDR1 and CDR2 sequences are DFQATT and SNEGSKA (reference sequence). Trimming took 6 bases from V and 0 from J; bases not matched to a gene: 6. CDR3 sequence (DNA): TGCAGTGCCCCTCCGGGACTAGCGGGCTCCTACGAGCAGTACTTC. Its translation: CSAPPGLAGSYEQYF.

This clonotype appeared a few times. The J gene is TRBJ2-1, the V gene TRBV5-8; 12 bases agree with TRBD2. The CDR3 has 16 residues. Germline loops: CDR1 SGHTS, CDR2 YDEGEE. Trimming removed 0 bases from V and 8 bases from J; junction bases left unmatched: 6. This CDR3 reads CASSLASSGGAHEQFF. For the CDR3, the DNA is TGTGCCAGCAGCTTGGCGTCTAGCGGGGGGGCCCATGAGCAGTTCTTC.

The rearrangement links TRBV7-6 to TRBJ2-2; possible D gene TRBD2, 6 bases. Trimming pared 5 bases from V and 9 bases from J, leaving 16 bases between. Germline values: CDR1 SGHVS, CDR2 FNYEAQ. The CDR3 runs to 14 residues. Written as DNA, the CDR3 is TGTGCCAGCAGCCCAGATCGGGAGATTCGGGAGCTGTTTTTT. Its protein product is CASSPDREIRELFF.

Comments on this clonotype: Since a much larger clone is just one base distant, this may be a read error. The chain is built from TRBV9 and TRBJ1-2, with D hard to call. This CDR3 has 15 residues. Germline V gene data show CDR1 as SGDLS and CDR2 as YYNGEE. CDR3 loop: CARSVSAGVNYGYTF. The CDR3 nucleotides are TGTGCCAGGAGCGTATCGGCAGGTGTTAACTATGGCTACACCTTC.

This chain links TRBV5-5 with TRBJ1-1; D is ambiguous. V dropped 4 bases and J dropped 0 bases, with 16 bases sitting between them. Germline CDR1 SGHKS, CDR2 YYEKEE (reference sequence). This CDR3 has 16 residues. CDR3 in amino acids: CASSPSLTPMNTEAFF. CDR3 in DNA: TGTGCCAGCAGCCCCTCGTTAACACCGATGAACACTGAAGCTTTCTTT.

The chain joins TRBV20-1 to TRBJ2-7; TRBD2 matches at 7 bases. The CDR3 totals 14 residues. Trimming removed 6 bases from V and 2 bases from J; junction bases left unmatched: 10. Germline V CDR1 and CDR2: DFQATT, SNEGSKA (reference sequence). The CDR3 reads CSALTRSGAYEQYF. In DNA form, the CDR3 reads TGCAGTGCCTTAACTAGAAGCGGGGCCTACGAGCAGTACTTC.

This clonotype was observed a few times. In DNA form, the CDR3 reads TGTGCCACCAGCAGAGATCTGGTTTTTGAGCAGTACTTC. Translating gives CATSRDLVFEQYF. J is TRBJ2-7 and V is TRBV15; D ambiguous. V was pared by 0 bases and J by 7 bases, with 10 bases between. The CDR3 loop spans 13 amino acids. Germline values: CDR1 LNHNV, CDR2 YYDKDF (reference sequence).

The CDR3 is CASRRDREAYGYTF. CDR3 in DNA: TGTGCCAGCAGGAGGGACAGGGAGGCCTATGGCTACACCTTC. V usage is TRBV27 and J usage is TRBJ1-2, with TRBD1 matching 9 bases. The CDR3 has 14 amino acids. V lost 6 bases, J lost 4 bases, and 6 bases stayed unmatched. Germline lookup yields CDR1 MNHEY and CDR2 SMNVEV (reference sequence).

The V and J genes are TRBV19 and TRBJ1-5; D is possibly TRBD1 (5 bases). Germline V lookup: CDR1 LNHDA, CDR2 SQIVND (reference sequence). V was trimmed by 1 base and J by 3 bases, leaving 13 bases between them. The CDR3 extends over 16 amino acids. CDR3 loop: CASSIGQLVHNQPQHF. The DNA of the CDR3 is TGTGCCAGTAGTATAGGACAGCTAGTCCACAATCAGCCCCAGCATTTT.

This clonotype came up many times. This chain uses TRBV3-1 with TRBJ2-5, with TRBD1 as a possible D gene (5 bases). Trimming removed 2 bases from V and 1 base from J, with 11 bases in between. The CDR3 extends over 15 amino acids. Germline values: CDR1 LGHDT, CDR2 YNNKEL (reference sequence). CDR3 sequence: CASSQMTVSQETQYF. The CDR3 region has the DNA TGTGCCAGCAGCCAAATGACAGTGTCCCAAGAGACCCAGTACTTC.

This clonotype has a count of ten or more. The V and J genes are TRBV7-3 and TRBJ2-1, with D possibly being TRBD1 or TRBD2 (5 bases each). The CDR3 extends over 15 amino acids. Germline V CDR1 and CDR2: SGHTA, FQGTGA. V lost 5 bases and J lost 10, with 21 bases in between. The CDR3 protein is CASSRTGTGLIEQFF. The CDR3 DNA sequence: TGTGCCAGCAGCCGCACCGGGACGGGGTTAATCGAGCAGTTCTTC.

This clonotype was picked up many times. The gene calls are TRBV5-1 and TRBJ2-7; no firm D call. Trimming shortened V by 6 bases and J by 0 bases, and 7 bases separated the two germline ends. The CDR3 is 12 residues long. The germline gives CDR1 SGHRS, CDR2 YFSETQ. The DNA of the CDR3 is TGCGCCAGCATCGGCGACTCCTACGAGCAGTACTTC. Its protein is CASIGDSYEQYF.

The chain employs TRBV7-3 and TRBJ2-1, with 7 bases fitting TRBD2. Trimming removed 5 bases from V and 9 bases from J; junction bases left unmatched: 19. Germline V gene lookup returns CDR1 SGHTA and CDR2 FQGTGA. The CDR3 has 17 residues. The CDR3 nucleotides read TGTGCCAGCAGCCCAAACGGGGGGTGGGTTGACACAAGTGAGCAGTTCTTC. Encoded protein: CASSPNGGWVDTSEQFF.

This clonotype was recorded at least ten times. V is TRBV2 and J is TRBJ2-1; 8 bases are shared with TRBD1. Germline trimming cut 5 bases from V and 0 bases from J; bases unmatched to any gene: 9. Germline loops: CDR1 SNHLY, CDR2 FYNNEI. This CDR3 has 17 amino acids. This CDR3 reads CASSTASTGASYNEQFF. CDR3 nucleotide sequence: TGTGCCAGCAGTACCGCCTCGACAGGGGCCTCCTACAATGAGCAGTTCTTC.